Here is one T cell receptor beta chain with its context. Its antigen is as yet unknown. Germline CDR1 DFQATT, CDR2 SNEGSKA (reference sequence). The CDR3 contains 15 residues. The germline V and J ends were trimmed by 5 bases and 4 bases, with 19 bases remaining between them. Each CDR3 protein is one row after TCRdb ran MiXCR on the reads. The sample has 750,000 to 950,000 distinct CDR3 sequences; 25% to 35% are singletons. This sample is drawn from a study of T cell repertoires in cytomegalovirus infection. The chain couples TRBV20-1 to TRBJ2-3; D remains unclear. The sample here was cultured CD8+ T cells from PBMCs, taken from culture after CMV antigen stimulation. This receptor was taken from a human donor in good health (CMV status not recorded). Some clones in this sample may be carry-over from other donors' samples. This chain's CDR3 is CSAPFLRKGSDTQYF. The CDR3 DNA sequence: TGCAGTGCTCCCTTCCTTCGGAAGGGCTCAGATACGCAGTATTTT.